A single sample gave rise to the 22 T cell receptor beta chains below, sequenced in a study of CD8 T cells in ankylosing spondylitis. A single record per CDR3 protein comes from TCRdb applying MiXCR to the 5' RACE reads. The sample contains 200,000 to 250,000 distinct CDR3 sequences, around 11% of which appear only once. Sequenced material: blood, either unsorted or a sorted T cell fraction (not recorded which). These receptors were obtained from a male donor with ankylosing spondylitis or in good health (not recorded which).

V usage is TRBV19 and J usage is TRBJ2-4; no clear D. CDR3 size: 14 residues. Germline V lookup: CDR1 LNHDA, CDR2 SQIVND (reference sequence). V was pared by 1 base and J by 7 bases, with 11 bases between. This chain's CDR3 is CASSIGWGVNIQYF. The DNA of the CDR3 is TGTGCCAGTAGTATAGGCTGGGGTGTCAACATTCAGTACTTC.

This clonotype came up many times. The chain uses TRBV20-1 and TRBJ2-7; D uncertain. With 2 bases removed from V and 3 bases from J, the gap between germline ends came to 5 bases. CDR1 DFQATT and CDR2 SNEGSKA come from the germline V gene (reference sequence). This CDR3 has 11 residues. CDR3 sequence: CSARTYYEQYF. The CDR3 coding sequence is TGCAGTGCTAGAACCTACTACGAGCAGTACTTC.

This clonotype was counted at least ten times. This rearrangement joins TRBV5-1 to TRBJ2-3, with 8 positions matching TRBD1. Germline loops: CDR1 SGHRS, CDR2 YFSETQ. The CDR3 runs 15 residues. Germline trimming cut 0 bases from V and 1 base from J; bases unmatched to any gene: 1. The CDR3 reads CASSLEDRGTDTQYF. The CDR3 region has the DNA TGCGCCAGCAGCTTGGAGGACAGGGGCACAGATACGCAGTATTTT.

This clonotype occurred many times. The chain recombines TRBV6-4 with TRBJ1-6, with D unresolved. Trimming removed 0 bases from V and 5 bases from J, with 11 bases in between. CDR1 and CDR2 (germline): MRHNA, SNTAGT. CDR3 length equals 16 residues. In DNA form, the CDR3 reads TGTGCCAGCAGTGACTCGATCGGCCAGAATAATTCACCCCTCCACTTT. It translates to CASSDSIGQNNSPLHF.

This clonotype was picked up many times. The J gene is TRBJ2-1, the V gene TRBV20-1; D may be TRBD2 (5 bases). This CDR3 is 14 amino acids long. Trimming cost V 6 bases and J 0 bases, with 12 bases left between them. CDR1 and CDR2 (germline): DFQATT, SNEGSKA (reference sequence). The CDR3 loop is CSAFGLASYNEQFF. CDR3 nucleotides: TGCAGTGCCTTCGGACTGGCCTCCTACAATGAGCAGTTCTTC.

The genes are TRBV28 and TRBJ2-1; 8 bases align to TRBD1. Trimming cost V 8 bases and J 6 bases; bases outside gene matches: 9. From germline, CDR1 is MDHEN and CDR2 SYDVKM. The CDR3 sequence is 14 residues long. The CDR3 is CASFAAGTGNEQFF. As DNA, the CDR3 is TGTGCCAGCTTCGCGGCCGGGACAGGCAATGAGCAGTTCTTC. The full variable domain, its missing parts supplied by reference TRBV28 and TRBJ2-1, is DVKVTQSSRYLVKRTGEKVFLECVQDMDHENMFWYRQDPGLGLRLIYFSYDVKMKEKGDIPEGYSVSREKKERFSLILESASTNQTSMYLCASFAAGTGNEQFFGPGTRLTVL.

This clonotype occurred many times. The V call is TRBV5-6, the J call TRBJ2-7, with TRBD1 matching 7 bases. The CDR3 has 11 amino acids. Germline values: CDR1 SGHDT, CDR2 YYEEEE. With 5 bases clipped from V and 11 bases from J, the junction kept 7 bases outside the gene matches. The CDR3 bases are TGTGCCAGCAGTGTTACAGGGGTGGAGTACTTC. The encoded protein is CASSVTGVEYF.

This clonotype was counted at least ten times. Written as DNA, the CDR3 is TGTGCCAGCAGTTTAACCACCGGGGAGCTGTTTTTT. Translated: CASSLTTGELFF. J is TRBJ2-2 and V is TRBV12-3 or TRBV12-4; D unclear. V was clipped by 2 bases and J by 4 bases, with 2 bases between them. The CDR3 length is 12 residues.

This clonotype was observed many times. This chain connects TRBV29-1 to TRBJ1-3; D might be TRBD1 (5 bases). The V gene lost 4 bases and the J gene lost 0 bases, with 10 bases spanning the gap. The CDR3 loop spans 14 amino acids. Germline V lookup: CDR1 SQVTM, CDR2 ANQGSEA. CDR3 sequence (DNA): TGCAGCGTTGTGCAGGGACCCTCTGGAAACACCATATATTTT. It translates to CSVVQGPSGNTIYF.

This clonotype has a count of ten or more. The rearrangement uses TRBV4-1 and TRBJ2-1; D may match TRBD1 or TRBD2 (5 bases each). CDR3 length equals 15 residues. Germline CDR1 MGHRA, CDR2 YSYEKL. V shed 4 bases and J shed 6 bases, with 16 bases lying between them. The CDR3 loop reads CASSPWDGPFNEQFF. DNA for the CDR3: TGCGCCAGCAGCCCCTGGGACGGCCCCTTCAATGAGCAGTTCTTC.

This rearrangement joins TRBV7-2 to TRBJ1-5, with unresolved D. The germline V gene encodes CDR1 SGHTA and CDR2 FQGNSA. This CDR3 region has 13 residues. V shed 4 bases and J shed 5 bases, with 9 bases lying between them. Written as DNA, the CDR3 is TGTGCCAGCAGCTGGAAGCAGGATCAGCCCCAGCATTTT. This gives the protein CASSWKQDQPQHF.

In its sample, this clonotype was seen a few times. The chain employs TRBV20-1 and TRBJ2-6; 8 bases align to TRBD1. This CDR3 spans 18 amino acids. Germline V gives CDR1 DFQATT, CDR2 SNEGSKA (reference sequence). The trim removed 6 bases at V and 0 bases at J, leaving 13 bases unmatched. CDR3 protein: CSAGAGTGVSSGANVLTF. CDR3 bases: TGCAGTGCGGGGGCCGGGACAGGAGTTAGCTCTGGGGCCAACGTCCTGACTTTC.

The table lists this clonotype with many counts. The genes are TRBV20-1 and TRBJ2-7, with 12 positions matching TRBD1. Germline CDR1 DFQATT, CDR2 SNEGSKA (reference sequence). This CDR3 region has 16 residues. The ends lost 2 bases at V and 9 bases at J; junction bases unmatched: 14. The CDR3 is CSARQYTGTGGAGQYF. Written as DNA, the CDR3 is TGCAGTGCTAGACAGTACACCGGGACAGGGGGCGCCGGGCAGTACTTC.

This clonotype has more than one count but fewer than ten. The junction departs from germline at one end; a sequencing error may be responsible. V gene TRBV7-2 combines with J gene TRBJ1-5; D is unresolved. Germline V CDR1 and CDR2: SGHTA, FQGNSA. This CDR3 has 15 residues. CDR3 amino acids: CASSLAIGWDQPQHF. Here the CDR3 DNA reads TGTGCCAGCAGCTTAGCGATTGGTTGGGATCAACCCCAGCATTTT.

The table lists this clonotype with many counts. The chain has TRBV10-3 and TRBJ1-5; the D is unclear. The germline CDR1 and CDR2 sequences are ENHRY and SYGVKD. CDR3 size: 14 residues. Trimming left V 10 bases short and J 7 bases short, with 20 bases between. The CDR3 DNA is TGTGCCACCCGCGACGGTCTACCGTCGCAGCCCCAGCATTTT. Its protein is CATRDGLPSQPQHF.

This clonotype was observed at least ten times. The chain couples TRBV5-1 to TRBJ2-7; D is ambiguous. Trimming cost V 1 base and J 3 bases, with 8 bases left between them. From germline, CDR1 is SGHRS and CDR2 YFSETQ. This CDR3 has 13 residues. DNA for the CDR3: TGCGCCAGCAGCTTGTTTGCGAGCTACGAGCAGTACTTC. Translated, it gives CASSLFASYEQYF. The whole variable domain, filled in from reference TRBV5-1 and TRBJ2-7, reads KAGVTQTPRYLIKTRGQQVTLSCSPISGHRSVSWYQQTPGQGLQFLFEYFSETQRNKGNFPGRFSGRQFSNSRSEMNVSTLELGDSALYLCASSLFASYEQYFGPGTRLTVT.

This clonotype was detected many times. V usage is TRBV6-1 and J usage is TRBJ2-3; D is ambiguous. Trimming removed 7 bases from V and 6 bases from J, with 20 bases in between. This CDR3 has 15 amino acids. Germline assignment: CDR1 MNHNS and CDR2 SASEGT. The CDR3 loop is CASILTALARDTQYF. The CDR3 DNA reads as TGTGCCAGCATCCTTACCGCTCTGGCCCGGGATACGCAGTATTTT.

A few counts support this clonotype. This chain joins TRBV28 and TRBJ1-6; 7 bases are a match to TRBD1. V lost 6 bases to trimming and J lost 7 bases; unmatched junction nucleotides: 9. This CDR3 has 15 amino acids. CDR1 is MDHEN, CDR2 SYDVKM, per germline. The chain's CDR3 is CASSPGTARNSPLHF. For the CDR3, the DNA is TGTGCCAGCAGCCCCGGGACAGCCCGAAATTCACCCCTCCACTTT.

This clonotype was seen many times. The chain combines TRBV20-1 with TRBJ2-6, with D possibly being TRBD2 (6 bases). The CDR3 runs to 14 residues. The germline V and J ends were trimmed by 4 bases and 0 bases, with 7 bases remaining between them. Germline lookup yields CDR1 DFQATT and CDR2 SNEGSKA (reference sequence). The CDR3 is CSATGSSGANVLTF. DNA for the CDR3: TGCAGTGCTACCGGGAGCTCTGGGGCCAACGTCCTGACTTTC.

Many counts were recorded for this clonotype. This chain connects TRBV4-1 to TRBJ1-3; TRBD1 might be the D (5 bases). With 0 bases removed from V and 0 bases from J, the gap between germline ends came to 12 bases. In germline, CDR1 is MGHRA, CDR2 YSYEKL. This CDR3 has 17 residues. DNA for the CDR3: TGCGCCAGCAGCCAAGAACGCAACAGGTACTCTGGAAACACCATATATTTT. Protein sequence: CASSQERNRYSGNTIYF.

The chain has TRBV12-3 or TRBV12-4 and TRBJ1-6; TRBD1 aligns across 7 bases. Unmatched junction bases numbered 10, after V lost 5 bases and J lost 9 bases. The CDR3 length is 15 residues. CDR3 in amino acids: CASSLNTGASSPLHF. The CDR3 DNA reads TGTGCCAGCAGTCTGAATACAGGGGCCAGTTCACCCCTCCACTTT.

This clonotype appeared many times. The gene calls are TRBV5-1 and TRBJ2-7; the D is unclear. Trimming pared 0 bases from V and 6 bases from J, leaving 13 bases between. Germline V gene sequence: CDR1 SGHRS, CDR2 YFSETQ. This CDR3 region has 14 residues. CDR3 coding DNA: TGCGCCAGCAGCTTGGCCTGGCTAGGCGGCGAGCAGTACTTC. This encodes CASSLAWLGGEQYF.